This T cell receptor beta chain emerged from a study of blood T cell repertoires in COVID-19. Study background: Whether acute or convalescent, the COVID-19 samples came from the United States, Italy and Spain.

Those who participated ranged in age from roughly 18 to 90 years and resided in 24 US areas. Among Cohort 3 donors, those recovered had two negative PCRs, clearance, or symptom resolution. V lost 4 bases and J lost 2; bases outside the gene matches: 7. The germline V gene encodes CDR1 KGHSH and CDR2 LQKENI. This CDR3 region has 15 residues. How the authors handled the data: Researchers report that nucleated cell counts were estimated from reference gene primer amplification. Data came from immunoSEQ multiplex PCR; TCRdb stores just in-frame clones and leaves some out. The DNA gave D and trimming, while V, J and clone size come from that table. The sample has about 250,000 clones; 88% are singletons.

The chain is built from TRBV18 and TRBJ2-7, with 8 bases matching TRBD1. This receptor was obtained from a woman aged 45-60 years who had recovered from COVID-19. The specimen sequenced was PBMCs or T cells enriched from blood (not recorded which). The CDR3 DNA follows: TGTGCCAGCTCACGGGCCCGGGACAGGACCTACGAGCAGTACTTC. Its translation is CASSRARDRTYEQYF.